The following is a T cell receptor beta chain sequence with its context. The antigen is undetermined. CDR1 LNHDA and CDR2 SQIVND come from the germline V gene (reference sequence). V was pared by 7 bases and J by 2 bases, with 6 bases between. CDR3 length equals 13 residues. This specimen comes from a study of T cell responses to AZD1222 COVID-19 vaccine. In the study overall: Combined were second doses at about 4 or about 12 weeks. General study findings and limits: Without day 14 samples, only post-peak T cell repertoires were studied. The span of vaccine-associated CD4 TCRs extended across spike, with dominance at 160-218 and 743-854.

Here immunoSEQ multiplex PCR was the method, and the copy in TCRdb shows in-frame clones only, minus some. The sample carries roughly 120,000 clones, nearly 90% recorded once. The chain carries TRBV19 and TRBJ2-6; D not resolved. The sequenced sample was peripheral blood, obtained on day 0 of AZD1222 vaccination. This receptor was taken from an adult in good health. This CDR3 is CASKQPGANVLTF. CDR3 bases: TGTGCCAGTAAACAGCCTGGGGCCAACGTCCTGACTTTC.